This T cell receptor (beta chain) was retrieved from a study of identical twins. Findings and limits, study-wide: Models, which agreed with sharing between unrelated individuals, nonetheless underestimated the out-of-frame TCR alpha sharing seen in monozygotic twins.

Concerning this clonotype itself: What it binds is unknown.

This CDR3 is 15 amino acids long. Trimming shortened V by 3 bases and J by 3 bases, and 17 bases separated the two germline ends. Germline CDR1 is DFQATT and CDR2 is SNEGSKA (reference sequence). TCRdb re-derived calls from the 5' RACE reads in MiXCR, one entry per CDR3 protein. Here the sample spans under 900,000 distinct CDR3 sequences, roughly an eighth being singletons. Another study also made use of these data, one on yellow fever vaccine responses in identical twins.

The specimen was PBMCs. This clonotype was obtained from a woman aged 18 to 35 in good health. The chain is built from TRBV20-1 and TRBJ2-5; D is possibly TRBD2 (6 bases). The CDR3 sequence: CSARITGGWEETQYF. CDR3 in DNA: TGCAGTGCTAGGATCACCGGGGGTTGGGAAGAGACCCAGTACTTC.